These T cell receptor beta chains were read from a single sample in a study of blood T cell repertoires in COVID-19. Here immunoSEQ multiplex PCR was the method, and the copy in TCRdb shows in-frame clones only, minus some. The table has approximately 270,000 clones, around 89% seen once. The specimen sequenced was peripheral blood. These receptors were taken from a man younger than 45 with acute or convalescent COVID-19. CDR3s include the opening cysteine and the closing phenylalanine or tryptophan. A D gene is named only where the DNA matches it firmly. Some rows mark clone size as missing; the rest say once, few, many or name a class of expanded clone.

d_call j_call clone_size v_call cdr3_aa cdr3_nt
. TRBJ2-7 . TRBV30 CAWSVGWGTGEQYF TGTGCCTGGAGTGTAGGTTGGGGAACGGGGGAGCAGTACTTC
TRBD1 TRBJ2-1 . TRBV5-1 CASSRIGQGGSYNEQFF TGCGCCAGCAGCCGGATTGGACAGGGGGGTTCCTACAATGAGCAGTTCTTC
TRBD1 TRBJ1-4 . TRBV27 CASSYFAGTGSEKLFF TGTGCCAGCAGTTACTTCGCCGGGACAGGGAGTGAAAAACTGTTTTTT
. TRBJ2-7 . TRBV5-6 CASSPGLHAYEQYF TGTGCCAGCAGCCCCGGACTGCACGCCTACGAGCAGTACTTC
. TRBJ2-2 . TRBV28 CASSLVAGQTGELFF TGTGCCAGCAGTTTGGTAGCAGGACAAACCGGGGAGCTGTTTTTT
. TRBJ1-1 few TRBV7-9 CASSPITGTEAFF TGTGCCAGCAGCCCAATAACAGGGACCGAAGCTTTCTTT
TRBD1 TRBJ2-2 . TRBV7-3 CASSLTEGTGDTGELFF TGTGCCAGCAGCTTAACGGAGGGGACAGGGGATACCGGGGAGCTGTTTTTT
TRBD1 TRBJ1-2 once TRBV5-1 CASSLSPTGTTNYGYTF TGCGCCAGCAGCTTGAGTCCGACAGGGACCACAAACTATGGCTACACCTTC
. TRBJ1-1 . TRBV2 CASSEEQGHTEAFF TGTGCCAGCAGTGAAGAGCAGGGGCACACTGAAGCTTTCTTT
. TRBJ2-7 . TRBV3-1/TRBV3-2 CASSQVLHPMYF TGTGCCAGCAGCCAAGTACTACACCCGATGTACTTC
. TRBJ1-1 . TRBV11-2 CASRPTGSSAFF TGTGCCAGCAGACCCACAGGGAGCTCAGCTTTCTTT
. TRBJ1-1 . TRBV6-5 CASRQGQNTEAFF TGTGCCAGCAGACAGGGACAGAACACTGAAGCTTTCTTT
. TRBJ2-1 . TRBV12-3/TRBV12-4 CASSSGYNEQFF TGTGCCAGCAGTTCAGGGTACAATGAGCAGTTCTTC
TRBD1 TRBJ2-4 . TRBV11-3 CASSSTGANIQYF TGTGCCAGCAGCTCTACAGGGGCGAACATTCAGTACTTC
. TRBJ2-1 . TRBV9 CASSVGAVSNNEQFF TGTGCCAGCAGCGTAGGGGCCGTATCAAACAATGAGCAGTTCTTC
. TRBJ1-1 . TRBV30 CAWSVSTGTEAFF TGTGCCTGGAGTGTTTCAACCGGCACTGAAGCTTTCTTT
. TRBJ2-7 . TRBV5-1 CASSNPLGPGSYEQYF TGCGCCAGCAGCAACCCTCTGGGGCCGGGCTCCTACGAGCAGTACTTC
. TRBJ1-2 . TRBV15 CATSRVSRTNYGYTF TGTGCCACCAGCAGAGTGAGCCGCACTAACTATGGCTACACCTTC
. TRBJ1-5 . TRBV4-1 CASSPRIVGASNQPQHF TGCGCCAGCAGCCCCAGAATTGTTGGGGCCAGCAATCAGCCCCAGCATTTT
. TRBJ1-5 . TRBV12-3/TRBV12-4 CASSQTVNQPQHF TGTGCCAGCAGCCAGACAGTAAATCAGCCCCAGCATTTT
. TRBJ1-1 . TRBV27 CASSFLGQNTEAFF TGTGCCAGCAGTTTCTTAGGACAGAACACTGAAGCTTTCTTT
. TRBJ2-7 . TRBV19 CASSIGGSPPKEQYF TGTGCCAGTAGTATAGGCGGTTCCCCTCCGAAGGAGCAGTACTTC
. TRBJ1-1 . TRBV7-8 CASSLEYQRGEAFF TGTGCCAGCAGCTTAGAGTACCAAAGGGGCGAAGCTTTCTTT
TRBD1 TRBJ1-2 . TRBV7-9 CASSTGQGYGYTF TGTGCCAGCAGCACAGGACAGGGCTATGGCTACACCTTC
TRBD1 TRBJ1-1 once TRBV19 CASSFQGAPRAFF TGTGCCAGTAGTTTCCAGGGGGCCCCGAGGGCTTTCTTT
TRBD1 TRBJ1-3 . TRBV9 CASSKRTGVSGNTIYF TGTGCCAGCAGCAAACGAACAGGGGTATCGGGAAACACCATATATTTT
TRBD1 TRBJ1-2 . TRBV25-1 CASSPRQGAIENYGYTF TGTGCCAGCAGTCCAAGACAGGGGGCGATCGAAAACTATGGCTACACCTTC
TRBD1 TRBJ2-7 . TRBV29-1 CSGIPGQGTFYEQYF TGCAGCGGCATCCCGGGACAGGGGACCTTCTACGAGCAGTACTTC
. TRBJ2-7 few TRBV20-1 CSASGGFPYEQYF TGCAGTGCTAGTGGGGGCTTCCCTTACGAGCAGTACTTC
. TRBJ1-1 . TRBV7-9 CASSLAVGGPSNTEAFF TGTGCCAGCAGCTTAGCGGTCGGGGGGCCCTCGAACACTGAAGCTTTCTTT
TRBD2 TRBJ2-5 . TRBV4-1 CASSHGTSGAQETQYF TGCGCCAGCAGCCACGGGACTAGCGGAGCACAAGAGACCCAGTACTTC
. TRBJ2-2 . TRBV18 CASSPGRGNTGELFF TGTGCCAGCTCACCAGGGCGGGGAAACACCGGGGAGCTGTTTTTT
. TRBJ1-5 once TRBV19 CASSPREHYSNQPQHF TGTGCCAGTAGTCCGCGAGAGCACTATAGCAATCAGCCCCAGCATTTT
TRBD1 TRBJ1-1 . TRBV7-9 CASSPLQGRTEAFF TGTGCCAGCAGCCCGCTACAGGGGCGTACTGAAGCTTTCTTT
. TRBJ1-1 . TRBV10-3 CAIRVRENTEAFF TGTGCCATCAGGGTACGAGAGAACACTGAAGCTTTCTTT
. TRBJ1-1 few TRBV28 CASSLQGENTEAFF TGTGCCAGCAGTTTACAAGGGGAGAACACTGAAGCTTTCTTT
. TRBJ1-1 . TRBV5-8 CASSFQMGSGEAFF TGTGCCAGCAGCTTTCAGATGGGTTCGGGTGAAGCTTTCTTT
. TRBJ1-3 . TRBV30 CACTQRGWWGNTIYF TGTGCCTGTACCCAAAGGGGGTGGTGGGGAAACACCATATATTTT
. TRBJ1-5 . TRBV2 CASKGGGPRQPQHF TGTGCCAGCAAAGGGGGGGGGCCCAGGCAGCCCCAGCATTTT
TRBD2 TRBJ2-1 . TRBV19 CASSITSGRYYNEQFF TGTGCCAGTAGTATTACTAGCGGGAGATACTACAATGAGCAGTTCTTC